Each of the 20 T cell receptor beta chains below was sequenced from the same sample in a study of OX40 agonist ivuxolimab in advanced cancers. Sequencing used immunoSEQ multiplex PCR; TCRdb keeps in-frame clones, though not all of them. The repertoire holds about 9,100 clones, with over 60% as singletons. Material: CD4+ or CD8+ T cells sorted from blood, obtained in a trial of the OX40 agonist ivuxolimab. These TCRs come from an adult with an advanced solid tumor such as melanoma, head and neck, liver or kidney cancer.

The sample holds one count of this clone. The rearrangement uses TRBV6-4 and TRBJ2-6; D remains unclear. Trimming took 3 bases from V and 5 from J, leaving 20 bases between them. Germline CDR1 is MRHNA and CDR2 is SNTAGT. CDR3 length: 18 amino acids. CDR3 amino acids: CASSEMGSRQSRANVLTF. In DNA, the CDR3 is TGTGCCAGCAGTGAAATGGGCTCACGACAAAGTCGGGCCAACGTCCTGACTTTC.

This sequence joins TRBV6-6 and TRBJ1-1; 7 bases are a match to TRBD1. This CDR3 comprises 14 residues. The junction had 5 bases not matched to a gene; V was cut back by 5 bases and J by 2 bases. From germline, CDR1 is MNHNY and CDR2 SVGAGI (reference sequence). The CDR3, as DNA: TGTGCCAGCAGTGGGGACAGAGGTAACACTGAAGCTTTCTTT. This sequence encodes CASSGDRGNTEAFF.

This rearrangement joins TRBV7-3 to TRBJ2-3; tentative D call: TRBD2 (5 bases). The CDR3 sequence is 14 residues long. Per germline, CDR1 SGHTA and CDR2 FQGTGA. Trimming took 1 base from V and 2 from J, leaving 7 bases between them. The DNA of the CDR3 is TGTGCCAGCAGCTTAAGGGGAGACACAGATACGCAGTATTTT. Residues: CASSLRGDTDTQYF.

The CDR3 region has the DNA TGTGCCAGCAGTTTCAAGGGGGGGAATGAGCAGTTCTTC. The encoded protein is CASSFKGGNEQFF. This chain links TRBV27 with TRBJ2-1; D may be TRBD2 (7 bases). V was pared by 3 bases and J by 7 bases, with 10 bases between. The CDR3 contains 13 residues. The germline V gene encodes CDR1 MNHEY and CDR2 SMNVEV (reference sequence).

The chain is built from TRBV7-9 and TRBJ2-1; D ambiguous. Germline V gene sequence: CDR1 SEHNR, CDR2 FQNEAQ (reference sequence). The ends were cut back, 3 bases at V and 5 bases at J, with 8 bases in the middle. The CDR3 is 13 amino acids. CDR3 sequence (DNA): TGTGCCAGCAGCTTGGAGTATAACAATGAGCAGTTCTTC. Protein: CASSLEYNNEQFF.

This clone was detected only once. The CDR3 loop reads CSVEETGRGPQHF. In DNA, the CDR3 is TGCAGCGTTGAAGAAACAGGGAGGGGGCCCCAGCATTTT. The chain links TRBV29-1 to TRBJ1-5; possibly TRBD1 for D (6 bases). V lost 0 bases and J lost 9, with 12 bases in between. CDR3 length equals 13 residues. Germline CDR1 SQVTM, CDR2 ANQGSEA.

The chain uses TRBV10-3 and TRBJ2-7; D is ambiguous. V lost 3 bases to trimming and J lost 1 base, with 16 bases between them. CDR1 and CDR2 from the germline V gene are ENHRY and SYGVKD. The CDR3 is made up of 16 amino acids. CDR3 sequence (DNA): TGTGCCATCAGTGACCCGGAAAAGGGAAGTTCCTACGAGCAGTACTTC. Its translation: CAISDPEKGSSYEQYF.

The chain carries TRBV28 and TRBJ1-4, with no clear D. Trimming took 5 bases from V and 6 from J, leaving 4 bases between them. Germline lookup yields CDR1 MDHEN and CDR2 SYDVKM. The CDR3 contains 11 residues. The CDR3 reads CASSHYEKLFF. In nucleotides, the CDR3 is TGTGCCAGCAGTCATTATGAAAAACTGTTTTTT.

The chain carries TRBV7-6 and TRBJ2-3, with 13 bases lining up with TRBD2. The germline V gene has CDR1 SGHVS and CDR2 FNYEAQ. After removal of 2 bases from V and 1 base from J, the junction contained 6 bases not matched to a gene. This CDR3 contains 18 residues. The chain's CDR3 is CASSLRGTSGVGTDTQYF. The CDR3 DNA follows: TGTGCCAGCAGCTTACGAGGGACTAGCGGGGTCGGCACAGATACGCAGTATTTT.

This clone was seen once. The rearrangement joins TRBV7-6 to TRBJ2-7; D is perhaps TRBD1 (6 bases). V lost 5 bases and J lost 0, with 11 bases in between. Germline lookup yields CDR1 SGHVS and CDR2 FNYEAQ. This CDR3 is built from 14 residues. CDR3 region: CASSRTEISYEQYF. CDR3 bases: TGTGCCAGCAGCAGGACAGAGATCTCCTACGAGCAGTACTTC.

This clone was observed a few times. The genes are TRBV5-5 and TRBJ2-3, with a possible D match to TRBD1 (6 bases). CDR1 is SGHKS and CDR2 is YYEKEE in the germline V gene (reference sequence). V lost 4 bases, J lost 5 bases, and 23 bases lay in between. The CDR3 has 17 amino acids. CDR3 nucleotide sequence: TGTGCCAGCAGCCAAGATGATTTTGGGGACACCGTAGATACGCAGTATTTT. Amino acid sequence: CASSQDDFGDTVDTQYF.

This clone was seen more than once but under ten times. The chain uses TRBV6-4 and TRBJ2-2; no definite D call. Looked up from germline, CDR1 is MRHNA and CDR2 is SNTAGT. The CDR3 contains 14 residues. The V gene lost 0 bases and the J gene lost 1 base, with 3 bases spanning the gap. CDR3 DNA: TGTGCCAGCAGTGACTCAGGGAACACCGGGGAGCTGTTTTTT. Translated: CASSDSGNTGELFF.

This clone showed up just a few times. The rearrangement joins TRBV5-6 to TRBJ2-7, with TRBD1 as a possible D gene (6 bases). Germline V CDR1 and CDR2: SGHDT, YYEEEE. This CDR3 region has 14 residues. Deletions cut 3 bases from V and 1 base from J, with 11 bases between. The CDR3 region is CASSSGTPSYEQYF. CDR3 nucleotides: TGTGCCAGCAGCTCCGGGACACCGTCCTACGAGCAGTACTTC.

V is TRBV6-4 and J is TRBJ2-1; 10 bases fit TRBD2. Germline V lookup: CDR1 MRHNA, CDR2 SNTAGT. The ends lost 4 bases at V and 0 bases at J; junction bases unmatched: 0. The CDR3 sequence is 15 residues long. CDR3 sequence: CASSGTSGSYNEQFF. The CDR3 bases are TGTGCCAGCAGTGGGACTAGCGGCTCCTACAATGAGCAGTTCTTC.

The chain combines TRBV5-4 with TRBJ1-2; TRBD1 is a possible D gene (5 bases). The CDR3 is 11 residues long. The V end lost 7 bases, the J end lost 7 bases, and 11 bases lay between the germline ends. CDR1 is SGHNT, CDR2 YYREEE, per germline (reference sequence). CDR3 sequence (DNA): TGTGCCAGCGCCGGGGGTGGTGGCTACACCTTC. Translated, it gives CASAGGGGYTF.

This clone was found once. The sample holds other DNA sequences that translate to the same CDR3. The chain employs TRBV2 and TRBJ2-7; 7 bases align to TRBD1. V lost 2 bases to trimming and J lost 2 bases; unmatched junction nucleotides: 3. There are 14 residues in the CDR3. CDR1 is SNHLY and CDR2 is FYNNEI in the germline V gene. DNA of the CDR3: TGTGCCAGCAGTGAAAGGGGGCGGGCCTACGAGCAGTACTTC. Its protein is CASSERGRAYEQYF.

This clone is termed medium-sized. The V call is TRBV27, the J call TRBJ2-7, with D perhaps matching TRBD1 (6 bases). Germline V lookup: CDR1 MNHEY, CDR2 SMNVEV (reference sequence). V was pared by 6 bases and J by 6 bases, with 18 bases between. CDR3 length: 14 amino acids. In nucleotides, the CDR3 is TGTGCCAGCAGCCAAAATCCCCAGGGGCGCGAGCAGTACTTC. It yields the protein CASSQNPQGREQYF.

This chain uses TRBV21-1 with TRBJ2-1; no DNA check was done on the table's D call, TRBD1. TRBV21-1 is described as a pseudogene. This CDR3 has 13 residues. The CDR3: CASSPSTTNEQFF. In DNA form, the CDR3 reads TGTGCCAGCAGCCCCTCGACAACGAATGAGCAGTTCTTC.

The CDR3 sequence: CASSLGAYNEQFF. The CDR3 nucleotides read TGCGCCAGCTCTCTGGGGGCCTACAATGAGCAGTTCTTC. V is TRBV10-2 and J is TRBJ2-1; D is possibly TRBD1 or TRBD2 (5 bases each). The germline V gene encodes CDR1 WSHSY and CDR2 SAAADI. The length of the CDR3 is 13 residues. V was shortened by 8 bases and J by 2 bases, with 10 bases between the two germline ends.

This chain links TRBV30 with TRBJ1-5, with 12 bases aligning to TRBD1. This CDR3 contains 15 residues. The junction had 7 bases not matched to a gene; V was cut back by 8 bases and J by 2 bases. Germline V gene data show CDR1 as GTSNPN and CDR2 as SVGIG (reference sequence). The CDR3 bases are TGTGCCGCTACCGGGACAGGGGGCGGCAATCAGCCCCAGCATTTT. It encodes CAATGTGGGNQPQHF. Together with reference TRBV30 and TRBJ1-5, the CDR3 gives the full variable domain: SQTIHQWPATLVQPVGSPLSLECTVEGTSNPNLYWYRQAAGRGLQLLFYSVGIGQISSEVPQNLSASRPQDRQFILSSKKLLLSDSGFYLCAATGTGGGNQPQHFGDGTRLSIL.